The text below deals with one T cell receptor (beta chain). Its matching antigen is unknown. These data belong to a study of cytomegalovirus exposure and HLA in healthy donors. Notes on the study in general: Indistinguishability led to the exclusion of some V segments, TRBV6-2 and TRBV6-3 included. With high specificity and sensitivity, the classifier reportedly diagnosed cytomegalovirus status. When presence/absence was analysed, sequencing depth was taken to be roughly uniform across donors.

The V segment lost 0 bases and the J segment 6 bases; nucleotides outside the gene matches: 3. Germline CDR1 is LGHNA and CDR2 is YSLEER. This CDR3 contains 14 residues. With 60 Vbeta and 13 Jbeta primers, the PCR was carried out. TCRdb's table, derived via immunoSEQ multiplex PCR, lists solely in-frame clones and lacks some. The sample lists 200,000 to 250,000 clones, approximately 70% occurring once. This receptor was identified in a man aged 35-49 years in good health and CMV-seropositive. The J gene is TRBJ2-3, the V gene TRBV4-3; 7 positions match TRBD2. Sequencing was done on a sample of PBMCs. The CDR3 DNA follows: TGCGCCAGCAGCCAAGATTCAGCGGGGGATACGCAGTATTTT. Protein sequence: CASSQDSAGDTQYF.